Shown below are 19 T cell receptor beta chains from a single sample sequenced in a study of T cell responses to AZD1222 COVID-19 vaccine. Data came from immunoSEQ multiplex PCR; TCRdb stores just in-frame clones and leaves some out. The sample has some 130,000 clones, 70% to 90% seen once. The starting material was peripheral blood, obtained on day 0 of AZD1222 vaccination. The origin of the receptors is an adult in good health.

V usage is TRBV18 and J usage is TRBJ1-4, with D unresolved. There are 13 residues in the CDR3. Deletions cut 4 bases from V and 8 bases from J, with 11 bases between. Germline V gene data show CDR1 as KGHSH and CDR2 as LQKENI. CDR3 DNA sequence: TGTGCCAGCTCACATCCTGATACAGAAAAACTGTTTTTT. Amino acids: CASSHPDTEKLFF.

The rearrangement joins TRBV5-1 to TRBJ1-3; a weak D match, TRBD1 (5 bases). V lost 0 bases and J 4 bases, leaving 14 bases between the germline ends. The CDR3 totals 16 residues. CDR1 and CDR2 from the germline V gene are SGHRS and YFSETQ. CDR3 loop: CASSLAGTGLGNTIYF. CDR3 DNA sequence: TGCGCCAGCAGCTTGGCCGGAACAGGCCTCGGAAACACCATATATTTT. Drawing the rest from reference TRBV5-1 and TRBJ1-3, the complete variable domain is KAGVTQTPRYLIKTRGQQVTLSCSPISGHRSVSWYQQTPGQGLQFLFEYFSETQRNKGNFPGRFSGRQFSNSRSEMNVSTLELGDSALYLCASSLAGTGLGNTIYFGEGSWLTVV.

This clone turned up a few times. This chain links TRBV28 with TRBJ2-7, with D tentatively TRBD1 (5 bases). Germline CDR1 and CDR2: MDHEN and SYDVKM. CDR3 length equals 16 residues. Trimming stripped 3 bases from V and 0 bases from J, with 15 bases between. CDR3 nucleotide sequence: TGTGCCAGCAGTTTTTTTACAGAAGACAGCTCCTACGAGCAGTACTTC. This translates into CASSFFTEDSSYEQYF. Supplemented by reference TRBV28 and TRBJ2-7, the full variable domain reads DVKVTQSSRYLVKRTGEKVFLECVQDMDHENMFWYRQDPGLGLRLIYFSYDVKMKEKGDIPEGYSVSREKKERFSLILESASTNQTSMYLCASSFFTEDSSYEQYFGPGTRLTVT.

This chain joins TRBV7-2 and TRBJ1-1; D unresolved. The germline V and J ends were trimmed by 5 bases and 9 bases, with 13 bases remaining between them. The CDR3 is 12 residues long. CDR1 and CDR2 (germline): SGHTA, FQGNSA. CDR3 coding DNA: TGTGCCAGCAGCGCCCGGGAATTAAAAGCTTTCTTT. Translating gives CASSARELKAFF. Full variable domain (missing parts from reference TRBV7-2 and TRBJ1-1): GAGVSQSPSNKVTEKGKDVELRCDPISGHTALYWYRQSLGQGLEFLIYFQGNSAPDKSGLPSDRFSAERTGGSVSTLTIQRTQQEDSAVYLCASSARELKAFFGQGTRLTVV.

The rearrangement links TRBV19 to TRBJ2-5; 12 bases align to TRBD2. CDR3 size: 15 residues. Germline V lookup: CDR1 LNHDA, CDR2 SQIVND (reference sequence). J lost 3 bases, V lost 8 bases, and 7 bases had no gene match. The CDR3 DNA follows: TGTGCCAGTCAAACTAGCGGGGGGCCGGAAGAGACCCAGTACTTC. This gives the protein CASQTSGGPEETQYF.

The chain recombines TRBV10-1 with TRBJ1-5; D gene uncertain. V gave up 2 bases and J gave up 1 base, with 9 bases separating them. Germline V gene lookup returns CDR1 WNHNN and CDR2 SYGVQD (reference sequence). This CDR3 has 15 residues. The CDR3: CASSESCLSNQPQHF. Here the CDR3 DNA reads TGCGCCAGCAGTGAGAGCTGTTTAAGCAATCAGCCCCAGCATTTT.

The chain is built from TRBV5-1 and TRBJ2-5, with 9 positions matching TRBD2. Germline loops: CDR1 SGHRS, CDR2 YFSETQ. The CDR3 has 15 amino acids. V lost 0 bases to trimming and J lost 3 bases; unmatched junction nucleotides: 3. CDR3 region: CASSLGSSGKETQYF. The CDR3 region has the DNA TGCGCCAGCAGCTTGGGGTCTAGCGGGAAAGAGACCCAGTACTTC.

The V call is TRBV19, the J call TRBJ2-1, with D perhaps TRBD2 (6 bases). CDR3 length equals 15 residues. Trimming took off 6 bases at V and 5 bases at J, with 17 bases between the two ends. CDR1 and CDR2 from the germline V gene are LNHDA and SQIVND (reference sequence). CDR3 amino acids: CASSPGLQSDNEQFF. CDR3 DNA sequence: TGTGCCAGTAGCCCGGGACTGCAGTCGGACAATGAGCAGTTCTTC.

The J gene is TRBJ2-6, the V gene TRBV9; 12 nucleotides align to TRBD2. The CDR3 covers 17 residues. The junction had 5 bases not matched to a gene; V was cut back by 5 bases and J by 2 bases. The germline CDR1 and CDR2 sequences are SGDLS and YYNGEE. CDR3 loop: CASSPSGRATGANVLTF. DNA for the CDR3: TGTGCCAGCAGTCCTAGCGGGAGGGCCACTGGGGCCAACGTCCTGACTTTC.

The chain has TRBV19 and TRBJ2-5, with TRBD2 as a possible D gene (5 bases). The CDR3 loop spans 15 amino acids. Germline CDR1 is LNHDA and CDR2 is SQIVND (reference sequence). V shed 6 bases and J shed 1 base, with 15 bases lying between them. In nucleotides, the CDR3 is TGTGCCAGTAGAAATTACGCGGGCCCCCAAGAGACCCAGTACTTC. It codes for CASRNYAGPQETQYF.

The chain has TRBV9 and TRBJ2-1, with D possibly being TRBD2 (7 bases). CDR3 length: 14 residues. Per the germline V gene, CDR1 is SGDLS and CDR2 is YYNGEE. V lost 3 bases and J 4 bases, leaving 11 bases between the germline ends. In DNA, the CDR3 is TGTGCCAGCAGCGGAGCGGGGACATACAATGAGCAGTTCTTC. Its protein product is CASSGAGTYNEQFF. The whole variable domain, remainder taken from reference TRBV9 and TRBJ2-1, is DSGVTQTPKHLITATGQRVTLRCSPRSGDLSVYWYQQSLDQGLQFLIQYYNGEERAKGNILERFSAQQFPDLHSELNLSSLELGDSALYFCASSGAGTYNEQFFGPGTRLTVL.

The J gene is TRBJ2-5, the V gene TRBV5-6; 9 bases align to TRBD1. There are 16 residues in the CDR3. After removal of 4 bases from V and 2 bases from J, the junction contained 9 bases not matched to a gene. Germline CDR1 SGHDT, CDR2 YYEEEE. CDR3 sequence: CASSVAGTGSQETQYF. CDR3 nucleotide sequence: TGTGCCAGCAGCGTTGCCGGGACAGGGAGTCAAGAGACCCAGTACTTC.

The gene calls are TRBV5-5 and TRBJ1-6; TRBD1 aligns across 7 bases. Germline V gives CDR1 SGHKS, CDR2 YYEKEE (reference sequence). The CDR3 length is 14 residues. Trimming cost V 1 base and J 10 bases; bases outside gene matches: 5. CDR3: CASSLTGVGSPLHF. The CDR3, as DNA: TGTGCCAGCAGCTTGACAGGGGTAGGCTCACCCCTCCACTTT. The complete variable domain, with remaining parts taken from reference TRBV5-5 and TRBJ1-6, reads DAGVTQSPTHLIKTRGQQVTLRCSPISGHKSVSWYQQVLGQGPQFIFQYYEKEERGRGNFPDRFSARQFPNYSSELNVNALLLGDSALYLCASSLTGVGSPLHFGNGTRLTVT.

The CDR3: CASSTGGLGGTEAFF. The CDR3 nucleotides are TGCGCCAGCAGCACAGGGGGGCTCGGAGGCACTGAAGCTTTCTTT. The chain carries TRBV4-1 and TRBJ1-1, with 8 bases aligning to TRBD1. The CDR3 has 15 residues. Trimming cost V 5 bases and J 4 bases; bases outside gene matches: 9. Germline V lookup: CDR1 MGHRA, CDR2 YSYEKL.

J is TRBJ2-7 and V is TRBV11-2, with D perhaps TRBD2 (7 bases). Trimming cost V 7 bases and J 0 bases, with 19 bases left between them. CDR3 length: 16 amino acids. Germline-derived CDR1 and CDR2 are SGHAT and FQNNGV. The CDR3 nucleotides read TGTGCCAGCAAGTATGGGGGGGCTTCCTTCTCCTACGAGCAGTACTTC. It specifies CASKYGGASFSYEQYF. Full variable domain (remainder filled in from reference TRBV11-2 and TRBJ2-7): EAGVAQSPRYKIIEKRQSVAFWCNPISGHATLYWYQQILGQGPKLLIQFQNNGVVDDSQLPKDRFSAERLKGVDSTLKIQPAKLEDSAVYLCASKYGGASFSYEQYFGPGTRLTVT.

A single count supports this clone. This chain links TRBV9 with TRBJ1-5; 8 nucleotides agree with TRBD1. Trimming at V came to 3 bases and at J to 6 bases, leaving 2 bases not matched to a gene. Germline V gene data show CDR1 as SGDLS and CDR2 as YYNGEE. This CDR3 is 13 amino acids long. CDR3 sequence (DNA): TGTGCCAGCAGCGCAGACAGGGGTCAGCCCCAGCATTTT. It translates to CASSADRGQPQHF.

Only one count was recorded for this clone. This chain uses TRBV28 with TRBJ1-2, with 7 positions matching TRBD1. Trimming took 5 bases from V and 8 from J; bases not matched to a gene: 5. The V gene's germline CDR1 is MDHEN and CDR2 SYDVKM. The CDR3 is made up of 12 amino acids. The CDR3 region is CASSQGDGGYTF. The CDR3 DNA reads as TGTGCCAGCAGTCAGGGGGACGGAGGCTACACCTTC.

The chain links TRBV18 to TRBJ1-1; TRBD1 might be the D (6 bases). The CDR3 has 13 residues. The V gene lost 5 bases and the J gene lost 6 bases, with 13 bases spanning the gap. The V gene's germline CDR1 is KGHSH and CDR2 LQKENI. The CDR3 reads CASSSQGGAEAFF. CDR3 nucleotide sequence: TGTGCCAGCTCATCCCAAGGGGGTGCTGAAGCTTTCTTT.

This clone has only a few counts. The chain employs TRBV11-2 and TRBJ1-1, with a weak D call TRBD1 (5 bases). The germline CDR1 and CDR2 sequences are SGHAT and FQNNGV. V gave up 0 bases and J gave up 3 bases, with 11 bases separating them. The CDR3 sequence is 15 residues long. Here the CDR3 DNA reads TGTGCCAGCAGCTTAGATGGAGGGGTTCACACTGAAGCTTTCTTT. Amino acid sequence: CASSLDGGVHTEAFF.